The 5 T cell receptor beta chains reported below all come from one sample, sequenced in a study of T-cell reconstitution after alpha-beta-depleted transplantation in children. A TCRbeta library incorporating unique molecular identifiers was prepared. TCRdb fed the PCR reads into MiXCR, producing one record per CDR3 protein. This repertoire shows hundreds of thousands of distinct CDR3 sequences, around a tenth found once; its top ten account for roughly 7.1%. Sequencing used PBMCs, obtained before TCRalphabeta/CD19-depleted stem cell transplant. These receptors were obtained from a boy under three years old with acute myeloid leukemia, due to receive a stem cell transplant.

V is TRBV7-9 and J is TRBJ2-3; maybe TRBD1 (6 bases). The CDR3 consists of 15 residues. V lost 5 bases and J lost 4, with 16 bases in between. From germline, CDR1 is SEHNR and CDR2 FQNEAQ (reference sequence). CDR3 DNA: TGTGCCAGCAGCCATACAGGGATGGTCCCAGATACGCAGTATTTT. This translates into CASSHTGMVPDTQYF.

This clonotype appeared a few times. The J gene is TRBJ2-5, the V gene TRBV5-6; no firm D call. Germline lookup yields CDR1 SGHDT and CDR2 YYEEEE. This CDR3 has 11 residues. V dropped 1 base and J dropped 7 bases, with 5 bases sitting between them. CDR3 sequence (DNA): TGTGCCAGCAGCTTGCGCGCGACCCAGTACTTC. As protein: CASSLRATQYF.

This chain links TRBV4-2 with TRBJ2-7, with no clear D. Germline V CDR1 and CDR2: LGHNA, YNFKEQ. The CDR3 length is 14 residues. Trimming shortened V by 9 bases and J by 0 bases, and 15 bases separated the two germline ends. DNA of the CDR3: TGTGCCAGGGGCTTCGGGCACATCTCCTACGAGCAGTACTTC. It encodes CARGFGHISYEQYF.

V and J are TRBV7-2 and TRBJ2-7, with 11 bases that match TRBD2. V was clipped by 1 base and J by 6 bases; unmatched bases: 5. This CDR3 contains 15 residues. Germline values: CDR1 SGHTA, CDR2 FQGNSA. The CDR3 protein is CASSLGGTSGVEQYF. The CDR3 DNA reads as TGTGCCAGCAGCTTAGGCGGGACTAGCGGTGTCGAGCAGTACTTC.

V is TRBV29-1 and J is TRBJ2-5; 11 positions match TRBD2. Germline V gene data show CDR1 as SQVTM and CDR2 as ANQGSEA. V lost 4 bases, J lost 4 bases, and 5 bases stayed unmatched. The CDR3 sequence is 14 residues long. This CDR3 is CSVGLAGWRETQYF. The CDR3 nucleotides are TGCAGCGTTGGACTAGCGGGATGGAGAGAGACCCAGTACTTC.